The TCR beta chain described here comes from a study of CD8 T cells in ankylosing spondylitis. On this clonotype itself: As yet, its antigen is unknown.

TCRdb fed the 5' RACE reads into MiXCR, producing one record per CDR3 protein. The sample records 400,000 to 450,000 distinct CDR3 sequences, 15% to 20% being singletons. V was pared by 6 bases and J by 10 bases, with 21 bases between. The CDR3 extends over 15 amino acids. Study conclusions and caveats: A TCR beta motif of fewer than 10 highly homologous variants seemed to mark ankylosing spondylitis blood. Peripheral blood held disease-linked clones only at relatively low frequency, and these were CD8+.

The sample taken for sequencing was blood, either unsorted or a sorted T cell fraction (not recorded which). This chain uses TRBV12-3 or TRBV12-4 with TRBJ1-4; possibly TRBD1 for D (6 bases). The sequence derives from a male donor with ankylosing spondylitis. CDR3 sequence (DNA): TGTGCCAGCAGAGACCTACAGGGCGGGCGGGGAAAACTGTTTTTT. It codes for CASRDLQGGRGKLFF.